Shown below are 31 T cell receptor beta chains from a single sample sequenced in a study of post-analysis software for immune sequencing data. General observations from the study: When patients were compared with controls, a handful of TRBV segments were more frequent, TRBV5-6, TRBV5-1 and TRBV20-1 among them.

No cognate antigen is known for these TCRs. Included in the TCR beta cDNA libraries were unique molecular identifiers. TCRdb analysed the PCR reads with MiXCR anew, one entry per CDR3 protein. The sample contains over 150,000 distinct CDR3 sequences, approximately 31% of which appear only once. Material for sequencing was blood. The receptors originated from a girl between 10 and 17 years old with multiple sclerosis.

This clonotype was detected many times. This rearrangement joins TRBV2 to TRBJ2-7, with 9 bases lining up with TRBD1. Germline values: CDR1 SNHLY, CDR2 FYNNEI. The ends lost 4 bases at V and 6 bases at J; junction bases unmatched: 7. This CDR3 has 14 residues. The CDR3 DNA reads TGTGCCAGCAGTGTGTACGGGACAGGGCGCGAGCAGTACTTC. The encoded protein is CASSVYGTGREQYF. Drawing the rest from reference TRBV2 and TRBJ2-7, the complete variable domain is EPEVTQTPSHQVTQMGQEVILRCVPISNHLYFYWYRQILGQKVEFLVSFYNNEISEKSEIFDDQFSVERPDGSNFTLKIRSTKLEDSAMYFCASSVYGTGREQYFGPGTRLTVT.

This clonotype was seen many times. This chain uses TRBV3-1 with TRBJ2-7, with a weak D call TRBD1 (5 bases). This CDR3 is built from 14 residues. V was pared by 2 bases and J by 7 bases, with 15 bases between. The germline CDR1 and CDR2 sequences are LGHDT and YNNKEL (reference sequence). CDR3 region: CASSQRTPGLEQYF. The CDR3 DNA follows: TGTGCCAGCAGCCAACGGACACCCGGTTTAGAGCAGTACTTC.

About this clonotype: This may be a read error, as it is one base from a much larger clone. V usage is TRBV7-2 and J usage is TRBJ2-3, with TRBD2 identical over 7 bases. The germline CDR1 and CDR2 sequences are SGHTA and FQGNSA. The CDR3 spans 15 residues. The CDR3 sequence: CASSFSSGGTDTRYF. The CDR3 DNA is TGTGCCAGCAGCTTTTCTAGCGGAGGCACAGATACGCGGTATTTT.

This clonotype showed up many times. The chain carries TRBV29-1 and TRBJ2-1, with 9 bases identical to TRBD1. Trimming took 7 bases from V and 5 from J; bases not matched to a gene: 6. Germline V gene lookup returns CDR1 SQVTM and CDR2 ANQGSEA. The CDR3 is 13 amino acids. CDR3: CSAGDRVDNEQFF. The CDR3 bases are TGCAGCGCTGGGGACAGGGTTGACAATGAGCAGTTCTTC.

The chain links TRBV7-8 to TRBJ1-6; D is ambiguous. Deletions cut 4 bases from V and 9 bases from J, with 13 bases between. CDR1 is SGHVS and CDR2 is FQNEAQ in the germline V gene. The CDR3 loop spans 14 amino acids. The CDR3 DNA reads as TGTGCCAGCAGCTCCCACCGGGTGGTTTCACCCCTCCACTTT. It encodes CASSSHRVVSPLHF.

This clonotype was counted a few times. V and J are TRBV6-5 and TRBJ1-1, with D possibly TRBD1 on 5 matching bases. Germline CDR1 MNHEY, CDR2 SVGAGI. V was pared by 1 base and J by 1 base, with 13 bases between. The CDR3 has 16 residues. The CDR3 loop reads CASSYYLRGPNTEAFF. In DNA, the CDR3 is TGTGCCAGCAGTTACTACCTCCGGGGACCGAACACTGAAGCTTTCTTT.

Comments on this clonotype: This could be a read error, since a much larger clone is one nucleotide away. The chain combines TRBV12-3 or TRBV12-4 with TRBJ2-3; D gene uncertain. V was shortened by 8 bases and J by 4 bases, with 10 bases between the two germline ends. There are 12 residues in the CDR3. The CDR3 nucleotides read TGTGCCAGCTCAAGGCTTGCAGATACGCAGTATTTT. This codes for CASSRLADTQYF.

In the case of this clonotype: This sequence may be a read error, since a much larger clone differs from it by one base. This chain uses TRBV5-1 with TRBJ2-5; 8 bases map to TRBD2. Germline V CDR1 and CDR2: SGHRS, YFSETQ. V was clipped by 0 bases and J by 11 bases; unmatched bases: 18. The CDR3 spans 17 residues. This CDR3 is CASSLVPSGGPGNEQYF. The CDR3 nucleotides read TGCGCCAGCAGCTTGGTTCCCTCGGGAGGGCCTGGTAATGAGCAGTACTTC.

This chain connects TRBV20-1 to TRBJ1-1, with D possibly TRBD1 on 5 matching bases. V gave up 5 bases and J gave up 6 bases, with 16 bases separating them. The CDR3 is 13 amino acids. CDR1 is DFQATT, CDR2 SNEGSKA, per germline (reference sequence). The CDR3 DNA sequence: TGCAGTGCTCCAGGTCCCGGGGGGGCTGAAGCTTTCTTT. It encodes CSAPGPGGAEAFF.

This clonotype was counted ten times or more. CDR3 coding DNA: TGTGCCAGCAGCTTAGAGGCTAGCGTCGGCAAAAACATTCAGTACTTC. This codes for CASSLEASVGKNIQYF. V gene TRBV7-9 combines with J gene TRBJ2-4, with D possibly TRBD2 on 6 matching bases. CDR3 length: 16 amino acids. Trimming cost V 1 base and J 3 bases, with 13 bases left between them. Per the germline V gene, CDR1 is SEHNR and CDR2 is FQNEAQ (reference sequence).

This clonotype was detected many times. The chain recombines TRBV7-9 with TRBJ2-7; TRBD1 agrees at 9 bases. V shed 8 bases, J shed 2 bases, and the junction held 4 bases outside the gene matches. Germline CDR1 SEHNR, CDR2 FQNEAQ (reference sequence). CDR3 size: 13 residues. CDR3 coding DNA: TGTGCCAGCGGGACAGGGAGTCCCTACGAGCAGTACTTC. This gives the protein CASGTGSPYEQYF.

This clonotype has a handful of counts. This sequence joins TRBV7-8 and TRBJ1-1; D gene uncertain. The germline gives CDR1 SGHVS, CDR2 FQNEAQ. The CDR3 runs to 17 residues. Between the trimmed V and J ends, which lost 3 bases and 0 bases, there was a span of 17 bases. The CDR3 region is CASSFFVQRKLNTEAFF. The CDR3 DNA sequence: TGTGCCAGCAGCTTTTTTGTCCAGCGTAAGCTGAACACTGAAGCTTTCTTT.

V and J are TRBV7-9 and TRBJ2-5, with TRBD2 identical over 7 bases. Germline lookup yields CDR1 SEHNR and CDR2 FQNEAQ (reference sequence). The CDR3 is 15 residues long. V trimming: 1 base; J trimming: 4 bases; junction bases outside the gene matches: 6. The CDR3 DNA follows: TGTGCCAGCAGCTTAGGGACTAGAATGTCAGAGACCCAGTACTTC. Translation: CASSLGTRMSETQYF.

The genes are TRBV7-2 and TRBJ2-3, with TRBD2 identical over 7 bases. The trim removed 5 bases at V and 2 bases at J, leaving 4 bases unmatched. Germline CDR1 and CDR2: SGHTA and FQGNSA. The length of the CDR3 is 14 residues. CDR3 in DNA: TGTGCCAGCAGCACTGGACTAGTCACAGATACGCAGTATTTT. Residues: CASSTGLVTDTQYF. The variable domain in full, completed from reference TRBV7-2 and TRBJ2-3, reads GAGVSQSPSNKVTEKGKDVELRCDPISGHTALYWYRQSLGQGLEFLIYFQGNSAPDKSGLPSDRFSAERTGGSVSTLTIQRTQQEDSAVYLCASSTGLVTDTQYFGPGTRLTVL.

This clonotype appeared many times. The chain has TRBV5-6 and TRBJ2-5, with D perhaps matching TRBD1 (5 bases). Deletions cut 2 bases from V and 4 bases from J, with 9 bases between. The germline V gene encodes CDR1 SGHDT and CDR2 YYEEEE. This CDR3 has 13 amino acids. The CDR3 DNA reads TGTGCCAGCAGCTTCGCCGACAGAGAGACCCAGTACTTC. Translation: CASSFADRETQYF.

This clonotype was counted a few times. This chain joins TRBV5-5 and TRBJ1-5; TRBD1 might be the D (5 bases). Germline-derived CDR1 and CDR2 are SGHKS and YYEKEE (reference sequence). Trimming removed 4 bases from V and 0 bases from J, with 11 bases in between. The length of the CDR3 is 15 residues. The CDR3 region has the DNA TGTGCCAGCAGCCCGGGACGGAATAGCAATCAGCCCCAGCATTTT. Translated: CASSPGRNSNQPQHF. Full variable domain (missing parts from reference TRBV5-5 and TRBJ1-5): DAGVTQSPTHLIKTRGQQVTLRCSPISGHKSVSWYQQVLGQGPQFIFQYYEKEERGRGNFPDRFSARQFPNYSSELNVNALLLGDSALYLCASSPGRNSNQPQHFGDGTRLSIL.

There are many counts of this clonotype. V is TRBV29-1 and J is TRBJ2-7; either TRBD1 or TRBD2 may fit D (7 bases each). Between the trimmed V and J ends, which lost 4 bases and 2 bases, there was a span of 15 bases. Germline lookup yields CDR1 SQVTM and CDR2 ANQGSEA. The CDR3 sequence is 14 residues long. The CDR3 DNA is TGCAGCGTTGGGGGGGGACAGAAAACCTACGAGCAGTACTTC. It yields the protein CSVGGGQKTYEQYF.

About this clonotype itself: The junction does not match germline at one end; this may be a read error. The rearrangement joins TRBV12-3 or TRBV12-4 to TRBJ2-3; D remains unclear. This CDR3 comprises 11 residues. CDR3 sequence reads: CASSRADAQYF. Here the CDR3 DNA reads TGTGCCAGCAGCCGCGCAGATGCGCAGTATTTT.

This clonotype was observed a few times. A much larger clone differs by one base, so this may be a read error. This chain connects TRBV28 to TRBJ2-7; a weak D match, TRBD1 (6 bases). The germline V and J ends were trimmed by 5 bases and 2 bases, with 25 bases remaining between them. Germline loops: CDR1 MDHEN, CDR2 SYDVKM. This CDR3 has 18 amino acids. As DNA, the CDR3 is TGTGCCAGCAGTATCGGAACCGGTGGGGGCTACCCTACCTACGAGCAGTACTTC. Its protein product is CASSIGTGGGYPTYEQYF.

This clonotype has a count of ten or more. V usage is TRBV6-5 and J usage is TRBJ1-5, with D possibly TRBD1 on 5 matching bases. The germline V gene has CDR1 MNHEY and CDR2 SVGAGI. V lost 7 bases and J 7 bases, leaving 14 bases between the germline ends. The CDR3 sequence is 13 residues long. The CDR3 reads CASKPGHGQPQHF. The CDR3 DNA follows: TGTGCCAGCAAACCAGGGCATGGACAGCCCCAGCATTTT.

A note on this clonotype: The missing conserved phenylalanine or tryptophan at the end of this CDR3 makes a read error likely. The J gene is TRBJ2-7, the V gene TRBV7-9; D gene ambiguous. The CDR3 has 13 residues. Trimming stripped 1 base from V and 5 bases from J, with 9 bases between. CDR1 and CDR2 (germline): SEHNR, FQNEAQ (reference sequence). CDR3 sequence: CASSLEVADEQYL. For the CDR3, the DNA is TGTGCCAGCAGCTTAGAAGTGGCGGACGAGCAGTACTTA.

This clonotype was picked up a small number of times. This chain joins TRBV9 and TRBJ2-3; TRBD2 matches 7 bases. The J segment lost 2 bases and the V segment lost 3 bases, leaving 6 bases of the junction unmatched. The CDR3 has 15 residues. Germline CDR1 and CDR2: SGDLS and YYNGEE. The CDR3 loop is CASSAPGTTTDTQYF. For the CDR3, the DNA is TGTGCCAGCAGCGCACCTGGGACTACCACAGATACGCAGTATTTT.

This clonotype has just a few counts. This may be a read error: a much more frequent sequence differs by one nucleotide. The CDR3 sequence is CASSPEGNNEQYF. In DNA, the CDR3 is TGTGCCAGCTCACCGGAGGGGAACAATGAGCAGTACTTC. The rearrangement joins TRBV18 to TRBJ2-7, with TRBD2 as a possible D gene (6 bases). The V end lost 3 bases, the J end lost 7 bases, and 13 bases lay between the germline ends. The CDR3 length is 13 residues. In germline, CDR1 is KGHSH, CDR2 LQKENI.

This clonotype was detected many times. The chain links TRBV6-5 to TRBJ1-2; TRBD1 might be the D (5 bases). With 4 bases removed from V and 1 base from J, the gap between germline ends came to 13 bases. This CDR3 contains 15 residues. Germline assignment: CDR1 MNHEY and CDR2 SVGAGI. The CDR3 protein is CASSSRPGSNYGYTF. The CDR3 bases are TGTGCCAGCAGTTCCCGGCCAGGGAGTAACTATGGCTACACCTTC.

The rearrangement joins TRBV20-1 to TRBJ1-2, with D possibly matching TRBD1 (5 bases). Germline CDR1 DFQATT, CDR2 SNEGSKA (reference sequence). The CDR3 spans 13 residues. V gave up 0 bases and J gave up 8 bases, with 13 bases separating them. CDR3: CSARDLGDRGYTF. The CDR3 DNA reads as TGCAGTGCTAGAGATCTGGGGGATCGGGGCTACACCTTC.

This clonotype was found many times. The CDR3 protein is CASSQQGQGAYEQYF. CDR3 nucleotides: TGTGCCAGCAGCCAACAGGGACAGGGAGCGTACGAGCAGTACTTC. This chain joins TRBV7-3 and TRBJ2-7; TRBD1 aligns across 9 bases. From germline, CDR1 is SGHTA and CDR2 FQGTGA. CDR3 length: 15 residues. V gave up 5 bases and J gave up 4 bases; unmatched junction bases: 9.

The V gene is TRBV3-1, the J gene TRBJ2-7, with D unclear. The V and J ends lost 1 base and 5 bases respectively, with 15 bases between them. Germline V gives CDR1 LGHDT, CDR2 YNNKEL (reference sequence). The CDR3 spans 15 residues. The chain's CDR3 is CASSQVSGPRDEQYF. The CDR3 nucleotides read TGTGCCAGCAGCCAAGTGTCGGGCCCTCGGGACGAGCAGTACTTC.

This clonotype was seen many times. This sequence joins TRBV12-3 or TRBV12-4 and TRBJ2-1, with D perhaps TRBD1 (6 bases). The CDR3 sequence is 14 residues long. The germline V and J ends were trimmed by 2 bases and 5 bases, with 10 bases remaining between them. CDR3 coding DNA: TGTGCCAGCAGTTTATATAGACAGGACAATGAGCAGTTCTTC. Encoded protein: CASSLYRQDNEQFF.

The chain combines TRBV7-6 with TRBJ1-1; D ambiguous. V was trimmed by 3 bases and J by 0 bases, leaving 8 bases between them. CDR3 length: 14 amino acids. The germline V gene encodes CDR1 SGHVS and CDR2 FNYEAQ. The CDR3 sequence is CASSLTLLNTEAFF. The CDR3 nucleotides read TGTGCCAGCAGCTTGACACTGTTGAACACTGAAGCTTTCTTT.

The V call is TRBV2, the J call TRBJ2-1; the match to TRBD1 covers 8 bases. TRBJ2-7 explains the end of the DNA better; the J call may be wrong. Germline V lookup: CDR1 SNHLY, CDR2 FYNNEI. There are 14 residues in the CDR3. The chain's CDR3 is CASRMTAGGNEQYF. The CDR3 bases are TGTGCCAGCAGAATGACGGCAGGGGGCAATGAGCAGTACTTC.

The rearrangement joins TRBV20-1 to TRBJ1-1; 12 positions match TRBD1. The CDR3 spans 15 residues. The V segment lost 3 bases and the J segment 4 bases; nucleotides outside the gene matches: 6. Germline V gives CDR1 DFQATT, CDR2 SNEGSKA (reference sequence). CDR3 in DNA: TGCAGTGCTAGGGGACAGGGGGCCGGAGGCACTGAAGCTTTCTTT. It yields the protein CSARGQGAGGTEAFF.